This TCR beta chain was observed in a study of blood T cells in healthy people across ages. General observations from the study: The authors considered diversity estimates from one million T cells to be underestimates.

Researchers isolated at least 6.5 million PBMCs per sample. Only one count was recorded for this clonotype. Its antigen is unknown. Germline V gene lookup returns CDR1 SQVTM and CDR2 ANQGSEA. V was pared by 1 base and J by 5 bases, with 5 bases of the junction left unmatched. CDR3 length: 13 residues. A sample-barcoded 5' primer and a J-beta primer mix were used in a second PCR of roughly 7 to 11 cycles. A single record per CDR3 protein comes from TCRdb applying MiXCR to the 5' RACE reads. The sample yields some 760,000 distinct CDR3 sequences, 25% seen once. Separately, the same data were catalogued under a study of T cells of mothers and their children. According to that study: For the second PCR, the M1S primer put in sample barcodes and 2-4 random nucleotides.

This clonotype was sampled from a boy aged 5-17 years in good health. Sequencing used blood. The J gene is TRBJ2-7, the V gene TRBV29-1; TRBD2 agrees at 7 bases. For the CDR3, the DNA is TGCAGCGTTGAAGTAGCGGGTTCTCACGAGCAGTACTTC. Its protein is CSVEVAGSHEQYF.